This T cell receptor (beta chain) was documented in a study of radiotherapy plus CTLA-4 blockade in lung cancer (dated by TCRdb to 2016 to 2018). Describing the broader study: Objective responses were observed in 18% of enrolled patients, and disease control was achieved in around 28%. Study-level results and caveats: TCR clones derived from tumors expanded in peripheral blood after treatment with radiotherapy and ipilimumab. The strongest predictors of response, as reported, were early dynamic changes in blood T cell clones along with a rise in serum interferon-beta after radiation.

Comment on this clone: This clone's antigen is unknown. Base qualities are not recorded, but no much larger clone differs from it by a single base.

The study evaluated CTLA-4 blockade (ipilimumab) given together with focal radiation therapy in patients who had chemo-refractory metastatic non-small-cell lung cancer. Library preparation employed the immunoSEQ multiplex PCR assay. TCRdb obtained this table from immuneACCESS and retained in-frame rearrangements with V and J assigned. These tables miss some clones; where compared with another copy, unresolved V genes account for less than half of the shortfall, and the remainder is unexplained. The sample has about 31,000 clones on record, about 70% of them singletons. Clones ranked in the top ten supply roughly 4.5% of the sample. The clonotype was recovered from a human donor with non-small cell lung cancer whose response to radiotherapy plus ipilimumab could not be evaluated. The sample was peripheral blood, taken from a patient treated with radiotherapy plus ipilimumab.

The CDR3 is CASSLPMKPQHF. The DNA sequence is as follows: TGTGCCAGCAGTTTGCCTATGAAGCCCCAGCATTTT. Recombination connected TRBV28 to TRBJ1-5; the D gene cannot be named for sure. The germline V gene encodes CDR1 MDHEN and CDR2 SYDVKM. At the junction V is shortened by 3 bases and J by 8 bases, with 8 bases in between. Inclusive of the bounding cysteine and phenylalanine, the CDR3 is 12 residues long. Only the CDR3 region is kept as DNA, spanning 36 bases read in frame from base 1.